This entry concerns a single T cell receptor beta chain. No antigen is known for it. These data originate in a study of T-cell memory formation after mild COVID-19. On the study more broadly: Largely, the TCR clusters proved donor specific. Broader study findings: Pre-infection memory showed some responding clones, and this suggested that cross-reactive memory joined. Clones that shrank (day 15 to 85) were balanced CD4/CD8, whereas later expanders leaned CD4+.

5'RACE primed from the constant segment yielded TCR alpha and TCR beta cDNA libraries bearing sample barcodes and UMIs. TCRdb re-derived calls from the 5' RACE reads in MiXCR, one entry per CDR3 protein. The table records a few hundred thousand distinct CDR3 sequences, 8.5% to 9.5% of them present only once. Germline assignment: CDR1 SGHDT and CDR2 YYEEEE. V was pared by 4 bases and J by 3 bases, with 3 bases of the junction left unmatched. The CDR3 sequence is 14 residues long. The chain joins TRBV5-6 to TRBJ2-7, with TRBD1 identical over 11 bases. Input material: PBMCs or a T cell subset sorted from them (not recorded which). The source is a man between 18 and 29 years old who had mild COVID-19 (a few samples of this study predate the infection). Cell type and time point are not known. The CDR3 DNA is TGTGCCAGCAGCCGGGACAGGGGGTACTACGAGCAGTACTTC. Translation: CASSRDRGYYEQYF. The full variable domain, with the rest looked up from reference TRBV5-6 and TRBJ2-7, is DAGVTQSPTHLIKTRGQQVTLRCSPKSGHDTVSWYQQALGQGPQFIFQYYEEEERQRGNFPDRFSGHQFPNYSSELNVNALLLGDSALYLCASSRDRGYYEQYFGPGTRLTVT.